This T cell receptor (beta chain) appears in the sequencing data of a study of blood T cell repertoires in COVID-19. Study in general: The study drew acute and convalescent COVID-19 samples from the United States, Italy and Spain. The cDNA or gDNA used as material had been derived from T cells, B-cell-depleted T cells, or PBMCs.

Authors' processing steps: Researchers report that nucleated cell counts were estimated from reference gene primer amplification. Here immunoSEQ multiplex PCR was the method, and the copy in TCRdb shows in-frame clones only, minus some. That table is the source of V, J and clone size, and D and trimming were worked out from the DNA. The sample contains around 70,000 clones, about 91% of which appear only once. Sample: peripheral blood. The TCR originated in a woman of 80 years or more with active or convalescent COVID-19.

The CDR3 region has the DNA TGTGCCAGCATCCTTCAGGGGGCGCGGACTGAAGCTTTCTTT. It encodes CASILQGARTEAFF. The V gene is TRBV5-4, the J gene TRBJ1-1; 8 nucleotides align to TRBD1. Germline CDR1 reads SGHNT; CDR2 reads YYREEE (reference sequence). The CDR3 sequence is 14 residues long. The ends lost 6 bases at V and 5 bases at J; junction bases unmatched: 9.